The present entry profiles one T cell receptor (beta chain) with its context. Its antigen remains unknown. Unique molecular identifiers had been added to the TCR beta cDNA libraries. TCRdb analysed the PCR reads with MiXCR anew, one entry per CDR3 protein. The sample has approximately 770,000 distinct CDR3 sequences, about 43% seen once. The sample comes from a study of post-analysis software for immune sequencing data. The study, taken as a whole, reports: Patients used five TRBV segments, including TRBV5-6, TRBV5-1 and TRBV20-1, more often than controls. Samples prepared in the same batch strongly co-clustered by F measure.

This CDR3 has 14 residues. The V end was cut by 3 bases, the J end by 1 base, with 11 bases between. Germline V lookup: CDR1 DFQATT, CDR2 SNEGSKA (reference sequence). V usage is TRBV20-1 and J usage is TRBJ2-3; D is uncertain. This sequence originates from a girl aged 10-17 years with multiple sclerosis. The sequenced material came from blood. The CDR3, as DNA: TGCAGTGCTAGCTCCCAGGTGGGCACAGATACGCAGTATTTT. This translates into CSASSQVGTDTQYF.